The text below deals with one TCR beta chain. The antigen it binds to is not known. Per-base qualities were not stored, and no clone one base away is much larger. Every donor was a healthy Caucasian. Three unrelated non-twin adults were additionally sequenced: a male aged 18 to 29, a male aged 50 to 60 and a female aged 50 to 60. Using Miltenyi CD45RO+ enrichment and human naive T-cell isolation kits, memory (CD45RO+) and naive T cells were isolated from PBMC. This sample is drawn from a study of identical twins listed by TCRdb under 2016. Looking at the study overall: To test whether fetal clonotypes persist, this study deep-sequenced TCR alpha and beta repertoires from monozygotic twins, from unrelated adults of various ages, and from cord blood. Replicate twin experiments were performed at different times using different library preparation protocols to rule out contamination. Findings and caveats that apply to the study as a whole: Fewer insertions were carried by abundant cord blood beta clonotypes, a similar but weaker trend appeared in young adult naive repertoires, and no such trend appeared in memory repertoires. A weaker excess of twin sharing was found in beta out-of-frame sequences because the signal-to-noise ratio was lowered by fewer shared sequences. Compared with coincidental sharing between unrelated individuals, an excess of low generation-probability sequences was observed among out-of-frame TCR alpha sequences shared between twins. Zero-insertion analyses could be partly confounded by invariant T cells such as MAIT and iNKT, although diverse VJ usage argued against such confounding for most clonotypes. In monozygotic twins, out-of-frame TCR alpha sharing was systematically underestimated by recombination models, although the models agreed with sharing between unrelated individuals. Because the same donors could not be followed over many years, the conclusions depended on cross-sectional statistical analysis.

Preparation of the library involved 5' RACE. The reads were generated on an Illumina HiSeq 2000. Template switching introduced a universal primer binding site; the final cDNA contained a unique molecular identifier, enabling accurate counting of TCR cDNA molecules. First-strand cDNA for TCR alpha and beta chains was synthesized from specific primers in the conserved constant-segment region. To control for contamination, every cDNA library carried two barcodes: a SMART-Mk sample barcode plus Illumina barcodes. TruSeq adapter sequences and Illumina sample barcodes were added in two successive PCR steps. The Illumina HiSeq platform was used with custom primers to sequence TCR alpha and beta cDNA libraries. Regarding the original processing steps: MiGEC was used to process raw reads and extract unique molecular identifiers, and MiXCR was used to find CDR3 positions. Recombination models were inferred per individual with the repgenHMM and IGoR tools using an EM algorithm. The analysis of shared clonotypes was done with the tcR package in R, with sharing normalized by the product of cloneset sizes. Out-of-frame nonproductive sequences were analyzed to study raw recombination free of thymic and clonal selection effects. TCRdb reanalyzed the raw reads on its own, using fastp at Q25 for trimming and MiXCR for clone calling, and kept in-frame beta chains. Every entry covers one CDR3 protein and lists the most common genes and DNA from its rows. The V and J calls and clone size are TCRdb's, not the authors'. In this sample the table shows about 430,000 distinct CDR3 sequences, about a fifth of which occur a single time. The top ten clones comprise around 12% of the sample.

According to the germline V gene (reference sequence), CDR1 reads LNHNV and CDR2 reads YYDKDF. The CDR3 numbers 15 residues from cysteine through phenylalanine. The DNA shown is the 45-base CDR3, in frame from base 1. V has 2 bases trimmed and J has 5 bases trimmed; junction bases matching no gene number 2. The rearrangement joined TRBV15 to TRBJ2-5, with 13 bases aligning to TRBD2. Sequencing was performed on naive T cells sorted from blood. According to the study, the label for this sample's cell subset or site signals: cells isolated with a human naive T-cell isolation kit. The origin of this receptor is a man over 45 in good health. The encoded CDR3 is CATSRRTSGSETQYF. The DNA reads as follows: TGTGCCACCAGCAGACGGACTAGCGGGAGTGAGACCCAGTACTTC. This CDR3, with the reference TRBV15 and TRBJ2-5 proteins standing in past its ends, gives the full variable domain DAMVIQNPRYQVTQFGKPVTLSCSQTLNHNVMYWYQQKSSQAPKLLFHYYDKDFNNEADTPDNFQSRRPNTSFCFLDIRSPGLGDTAMYLCATSRRTSGSETQYFGPGTRLLVL.